This T cell receptor (beta chain) was retrieved from a study of blood T cell repertoires in COVID-19. This CDR3 region has 16 residues. Germline loops: CDR1 LGHDT, CDR2 YNNKEL (reference sequence). V was clipped by 4 bases and J by 4 bases; unmatched bases: 9. The method was immunoSEQ multiplex PCR; TCRdb's version includes in-frame clones alone and lacks a portion of them. The sample carries around 200,000 clones, 85% recorded once. The sample comprised peripheral blood. The sequence came from a woman of 80 years or more with acute or convalescent COVID-19. The gene calls are TRBV3-1 (or the pseudogene TRBV3-2) and TRBJ2-5, with 10 positions matching TRBD2. The CDR3 reads CASSPGSLAGVETQYF. The DNA of the CDR3 is TGTGCCAGCAGCCCCGGGAGCCTAGCGGGGGTAGAGACCCAGTACTTC.